This T cell receptor (beta chain) is drawn from a study of Graves' ophthalmopathy and Graves' hyperthyroidism (dated by TCRdb to 2016 to 2018). Looking at the study overall: Peripheral blood samples were taken at the time of initial diagnosis, before any treatment was given. The study used TCR beta repertoire signatures to distinguish Graves' ophthalmopathy from Graves' hyperthyroidism and to predict progression to ophthalmopathy. In total, 135 blood samples were TCR-sequenced: around 42 ophthalmopathy, roughly 80 hyperthyroidism and roughly 17 hyperthyroidism-to-ophthalmopathy patients. To explore V-J signatures that distinguish ophthalmopathy from hyperthyroidism, a discovery set of around 100 patients was enrolled, made up of 40 to 45 with ophthalmopathy and some 58 with stable hyperthyroidism. The independent validation cohort included 18 to 20 hyperthyroidism patients plus 17 patients who later progressed from hyperthyroidism to ophthalmopathy. In roughly six hyperthyroidism patients, the T-cell repertoires found in thyroid tissue were compared with those found in blood. Following sample collection, hyperthyroidism patients were given methimazole at a starting dose of 30 mg daily, and ophthalmopathy patients were given high-dose intravenous methylprednisolone. The 100 or so discovery patients were randomly split 7:3 into training and test sets. The study at large found these results: Sample size was not statistically predetermined, and group allocation was not concealed from the investigators. Most expanded thyroid clonotypes with a frequency above 0.001 also appeared in blood, which suggests that blood repertoires may reflect the immune response in the thyroid. In validation, the model predicted ophthalmopathy progression with 55% to 71% sensitivity and approximately 72% specificity; 12 predicted patients were CT-confirmed with GO in a median of around 6 months. In cross-validation, the 13-signature model distinguished ophthalmopathy from stable hyperthyroidism with 85% to 90% sensitivity and approximately 81% specificity, and in the test set the corresponding values were around 80% and 75%.

TCR beta CDR3 regions were amplified from RNA transcripts for repertoire sequencing. The first round of RT-PCR was done with HTBI primers and the Qiagen OneStep RT-PCR kit, and was followed by a second round of multiplex PCR, then size selection and purification. Libraries were sequenced on an Illumina HiSeq2000 using paired-end 100 bp reads. The authors' pipeline ran thus. SOAPnuke was used to process the reads, throwing out any read that had adapters, had uncalled bases, had a mean Phred below 15, or lacked an exact constant-primer or identifier match. COPE v1.2.5 was used to merge the high-quality paired reads. Unique nucleotide sequences were defined as clonotypes and aligned to IMGT TRB V, D and J references using MiTCR v1.1. Only V-J combinations with frequency above 0.0001 were analysed, covering approximately 99% of repertoires. For each V-J combination, a TCR clonal expansion and chaos score was defined as F50 clonal expansion divided by the chaos observed in the TCRdist matrix. Welch's t-statistics and random forest were used to reduce features to about a dozen V-J combinations, which were fed into a naive Bayes classifier. The Morisita-Horn index was used to measure how similar the thyroid and blood repertoires were. Using fastp at Q25 and MiXCR, TCRdb reprocessed the public reads and kept productive beta chains. Rows with one shared CDR3 protein collapse into an entry with the most common genes and DNA. The V and J calls were determined by TCRdb, not by the authors. The sample yields 600,000 to 650,000 distinct CDR3 sequences; about a fifth were counted once. The ten largest account for approximately 7.7% of the sample.

Taken from cysteine to phenylalanine, the CDR3 has 15 residues. Only the CDR3 region is kept as DNA, spanning 45 bases read in frame from base 1. For this chain, trimming is 7 bases at the V end and 5 bases at the J end, and the number of junction bases without a gene match is 8. The germline V gene sets CDR1 to MNHNS and CDR2 to SASEGT. Hyperthyroidism was defined as stable when no progression to ophthalmopathy occurred within 18 months of follow-up. Hyperthyroidism patients were newly diagnosed, with disease duration under 2 months, and aged 18 to 65 years. Patients were excluded if they had other autoimmune diseases, uncontrolled infections, pregnancy or lactation. Clinical symptoms, serum thyroxine, TRAb, thyroid ultrasound and orbital computed tomography were used for diagnosis. PBMCs were isolated from more than 8 ml of fresh peripheral blood by Ficoll-Paque density gradient centrifugation. Total RNA was extracted using Trizol reagent, and RNA quality was checked on an Agilent 2100 Bioanalyzer.

This clonotype has ten or more counts. Its antigen is currently not known. Base quality data are lacking; no much larger clone is found one base away. Sequences were obtained from peripheral blood. This receptor was obtained from a woman younger than 35 with stable Graves' hyperthyroidism. Some clones in this sample may be carry-over from other donors' samples. Donor details come from another sample of the same person, matched by shared clones. In this chain, TRBV6-1 is recombined with TRBJ2-7; 13 bases in the junction line up with TRBD2. The DNA sequence is given as TGTGCCAGCACCAGACTAGCGGGGGGTCGGGACGAGCAGTACTTC. It specifies CASTRLAGGRDEQYF.